A selection of T cell receptor beta chains follows, all from one sample in a study of post-analysis software for immune sequencing data. One entry per CDR3 protein, called by TCRdb with MiXCR from the PCR reads. The data show approximately 770,000 distinct CDR3 sequences, about 43% seen once. Material for sequencing was blood. The receptors derive from a girl aged 5-17 years with multiple sclerosis. Both conserved end residues are part of each CDR3. Each record gives: D gene, V gene, clone size, J gene, CDR3 protein, CDR3 DNA. D genes are given only for firm matches. Only part of the rows carry a size: once, few, many, or a class if the clone is expanded.

D gene: NA; V gene: TRBV5-1; clone size: many; J gene: TRBJ2-5; CDR3 protein: CASSLGAQETQYF; CDR3 DNA: TGTGCCAGCAGTTTGGGCGCACAAGAGACCCAGTACTTC
D gene: NA; V gene: TRBV15; clone size: NA; J gene: TRBJ2-5; CDR3 protein: CATRGDGNMEETQYF; CDR3 DNA: TGTGCCACCAGGGGCGACGGGAACATGGAAGAGACCCAGTACTTC
D gene: TRBD1; V gene: TRBV28; clone size: few; J gene: TRBJ2-1; CDR3 protein: CASSLGDRNYNEQFF; CDR3 DNA: TGTGCCAGCAGTCTTGGGGACAGAAACTACAATGAGCAGTTCTTC
D gene: NA; V gene: TRBV24-1; clone size: NA; J gene: TRBJ2-1; CDR3 protein: CATSSRGLGEQFF; CDR3 DNA: TGTGCCACCAGCTCTCGGGGGCTCGGTGAGCAGTTCTTC
D gene: TRBD1; V gene: TRBV6-1; clone size: NA; J gene: TRBJ1-6; CDR3 protein: CASGRQGYRSPLHF; CDR3 DNA: TGTGCCAGCGGTAGACAGGGTTACCGCTCACCCCTCCACTTT
D gene: TRBD2; V gene: TRBV3-1; clone size: NA; J gene: TRBJ2-1; CDR3 protein: CASSQEGLAGGFYEQFF; CDR3 DNA: TGTGCCAGCAGCCAAGAGGGACTAGCGGGAGGGTTCTATGAGCAGTTCTTC
D gene: TRBD2; V gene: TRBV5-1; clone size: few; J gene: TRBJ2-3; CDR3 protein: CASRQGLAGADTQYF; CDR3 DNA: TGCGCCAGCAGGCAGGGACTAGCGGGCGCAGATACGCAGTATTTT
D gene: NA; V gene: TRBV19; clone size: NA; J gene: TRBJ1-2; CDR3 protein: CASSIATDDYTF; CDR3 DNA: TGTGCCAGTAGTATCGCGACGGATGACTACACCTTC
D gene: TRBD1; V gene: TRBV28; clone size: few; J gene: TRBJ1-2; CDR3 protein: CASSPNIDRGYGYTF; CDR3 DNA: TGTGCCAGCAGCCCGAATATCGACAGGGGCTATGGCTACACCTTC
D gene: NA; V gene: TRBV5-6; clone size: few; J gene: TRBJ2-6; CDR3 protein: CASSSPTISGANVLTF; CDR3 DNA: TGTGCCAGCAGCTCGCCCACTATCTCTGGGGCCAACGTCCTGACTTTC
D gene: NA; V gene: TRBV20-1; clone size: few; J gene: TRBJ2-3; CDR3 protein: CSARRRAYQYF; CDR3 DNA: TGCAGTGCTAGACGGAGAGCTTATCAGTATTTT